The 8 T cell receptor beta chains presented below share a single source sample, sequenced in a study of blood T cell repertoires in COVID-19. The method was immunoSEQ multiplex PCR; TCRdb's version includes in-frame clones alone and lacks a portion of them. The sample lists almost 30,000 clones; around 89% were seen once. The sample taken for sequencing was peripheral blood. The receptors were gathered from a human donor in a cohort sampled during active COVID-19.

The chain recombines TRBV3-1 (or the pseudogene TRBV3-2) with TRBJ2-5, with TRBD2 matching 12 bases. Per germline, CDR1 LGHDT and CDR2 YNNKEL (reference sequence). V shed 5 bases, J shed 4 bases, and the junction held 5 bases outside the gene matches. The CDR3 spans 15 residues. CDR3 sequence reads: CASSGLAGYLETQYF. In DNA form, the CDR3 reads TGTGCCAGCAGCGGACTAGCGGGGTACTTAGAGACCCAGTACTTC.

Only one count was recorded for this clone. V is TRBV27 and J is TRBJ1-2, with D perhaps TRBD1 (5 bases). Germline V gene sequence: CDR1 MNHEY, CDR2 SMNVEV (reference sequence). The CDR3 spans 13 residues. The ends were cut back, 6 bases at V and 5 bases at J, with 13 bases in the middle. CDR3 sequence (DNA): TGTGCCAGCAGACGGGGGAGGGGTTATGGCTACACCTTC. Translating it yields CASRRGRGYGYTF.

In nucleotides, the CDR3 is TGTGCCAGCAGCTTAGAGTCACGGGACAGGGGTTTCACTGAAGCTTTCTTT. This codes for CASSLESRDRGFTEAFF. The V call is TRBV7-8, the J call TRBJ1-1, with 10 bases matching TRBD1. J gave up 4 bases and V 1 base, and 9 bases lay outside the gene matches. The CDR3 is 17 residues long. The germline V gene encodes CDR1 SGHVS and CDR2 FQNEAQ.

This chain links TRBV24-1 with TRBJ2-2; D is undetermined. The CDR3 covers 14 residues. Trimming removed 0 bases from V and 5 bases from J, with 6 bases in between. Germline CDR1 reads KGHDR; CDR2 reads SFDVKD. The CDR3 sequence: CATSDLQVTGELFF. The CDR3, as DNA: TGTGCCACCAGTGATTTGCAGGTGACCGGGGAGCTGTTTTTT.

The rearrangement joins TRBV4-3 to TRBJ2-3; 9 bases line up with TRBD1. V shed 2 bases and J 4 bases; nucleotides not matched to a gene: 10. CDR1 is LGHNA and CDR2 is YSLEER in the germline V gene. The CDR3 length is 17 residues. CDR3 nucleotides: TGCGCCAGCAGCCAAACGGGGACAGGGAGAATCGCAGATACGCAGTATTTT. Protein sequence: CASSQTGTGRIADTQYF.

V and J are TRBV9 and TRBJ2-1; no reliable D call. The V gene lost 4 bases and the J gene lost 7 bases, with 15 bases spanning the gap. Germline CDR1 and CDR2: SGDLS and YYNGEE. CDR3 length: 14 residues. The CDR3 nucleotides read TGTGCCAGCAGCCTAACTGCGGTCACTAATGAGCAGTTCTTC. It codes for CASSLTAVTNEQFF.

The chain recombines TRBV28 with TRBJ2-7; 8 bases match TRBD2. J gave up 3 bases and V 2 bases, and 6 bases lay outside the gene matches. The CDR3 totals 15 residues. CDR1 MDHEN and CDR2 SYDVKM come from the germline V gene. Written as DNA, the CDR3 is TGTGCCAGCAGTTTAGTATCTGGGACTAGCTACGAGCAGTACTTC. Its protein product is CASSLVSGTSYEQYF. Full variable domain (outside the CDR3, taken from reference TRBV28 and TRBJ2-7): DVKVTQSSRYLVKRTGEKVFLECVQDMDHENMFWYRQDPGLGLRLIYFSYDVKMKEKGDIPEGYSVSREKKERFSLILESASTNQTSMYLCASSLVSGTSYEQYFGPGTRLTVT.

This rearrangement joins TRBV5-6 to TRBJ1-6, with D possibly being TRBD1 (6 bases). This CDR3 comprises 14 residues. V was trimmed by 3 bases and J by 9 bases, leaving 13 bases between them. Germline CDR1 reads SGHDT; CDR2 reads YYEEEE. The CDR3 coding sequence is TGTGCCAGCAGCTGGGGGCAGGGTGGTTCACCCCTCCACTTT. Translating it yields CASSWGQGGSPLHF.